The 2 T cell receptor beta chains given below trace back to one sample, sequenced in a study of TIL therapy for anti-PD-1-resistant metastatic lung cancer. This was the immunoSEQ v3 assay. Here immunoSEQ multiplex PCR was the method, and the copy in TCRdb shows in-frame clones only, minus some. This repertoire shows roughly 28,000 clones, over 55% found once; its top ten account for roughly a sixth. As for time point: pre-treatment sample, taken before nivolumab and TIL therapy. The tumor samples were excised metastases, mostly pleural nodules or supraclavicular lymph nodes. Specimen: tumor tissue, collected at baseline. These receptors originate from a woman between 30 and 80 years old with non-small cell lung cancer.

This clone was observed a few times. The chain couples TRBV6-5 to TRBJ1-1, with 8 bases identical to TRBD1. Germline CDR1 reads MNHEY; CDR2 reads SVGAGI. The CDR3 is 13 residues long. The J segment lost 1 base and the V segment lost 6 bases, leaving 1 base of the junction unmatched. CDR3 loop: CASRQGANTEAFF. The CDR3 DNA sequence: TGTGCCAGCAGGCAGGGGGCGAACACTGAAGCTTTCTTT.

The rearrangement links TRBV11-2 to TRBJ2-1, with TRBD2 matching over 11 bases. Germline-derived CDR1 and CDR2 are SGHAT and FQNNGV. This CDR3 has 16 residues. Germline trimming cut 1 base from V and 6 bases from J; bases unmatched to any gene: 5. The CDR3 DNA sequence: TGTGCCAGCAGCTTAGGAGGACTAGCGGGTAGCAATGAGCAGTTCTTC. Protein product: CASSLGGLAGSNEQFF.